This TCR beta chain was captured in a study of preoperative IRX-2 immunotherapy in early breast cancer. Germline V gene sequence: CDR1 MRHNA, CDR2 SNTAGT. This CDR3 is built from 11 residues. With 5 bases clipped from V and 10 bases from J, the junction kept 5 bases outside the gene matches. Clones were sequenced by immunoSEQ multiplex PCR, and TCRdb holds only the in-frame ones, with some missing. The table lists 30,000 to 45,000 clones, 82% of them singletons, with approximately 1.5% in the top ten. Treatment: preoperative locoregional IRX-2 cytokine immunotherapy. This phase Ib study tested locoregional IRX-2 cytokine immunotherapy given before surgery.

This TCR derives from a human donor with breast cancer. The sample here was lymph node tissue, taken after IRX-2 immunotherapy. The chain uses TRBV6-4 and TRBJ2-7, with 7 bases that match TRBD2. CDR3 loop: CASSYRGVQYF. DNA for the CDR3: TGTGCCAGCAGTTATCGGGGGGTCCAGTACTTC.